The 18 T cell receptor beta chains below all came from one sample that was sequenced in a study of T cell responses to AZD1222 COVID-19 vaccine. Profiled with immunoSEQ multiplex PCR; TCRdb holds only in-frame clones, not every one. Among about 140,000 clones listed, roughly 92% were seen once. Specimen: peripheral blood, collected on day 0 of AZD1222 vaccination. The receptors derive from an adult in good health.

The chain is built from TRBV6-1 and TRBJ1-2; tentatively, D is TRBD1 (5 bases). The V and J ends lost 3 bases and 4 bases respectively, with 15 bases between them. The CDR3 is made up of 15 amino acids. CDR1 is MNHNS and CDR2 is SASEGT in the germline V gene. As DNA, the CDR3 is TGTGCCAGCAGTGAGATGGCAGGGAATGGCTATGGCTACACCTTC. This encodes CASSEMAGNGYGYTF.

V is TRBV27 and J is TRBJ2-7; a possible D gene is TRBD2 (6 bases). The CDR3 length is 14 residues. Looked up from germline, CDR1 is MNHEY and CDR2 is SMNVEV (reference sequence). Trimming took 7 bases from V and 7 from J, leaving 20 bases between them. The CDR3 sequence: CASISLAGRGEQYF. For the CDR3, the DNA is TGTGCCAGCATATCACTAGCTGGTCGGGGAGAGCAGTACTTC.

This sequence joins TRBV12-3 or TRBV12-4 and TRBJ1-1; D ambiguous. V was trimmed by 0 bases and J by 4 bases, leaving 6 bases between them. This CDR3 region has 13 residues. This CDR3 is CASSLAWGTEAFF. CDR3 coding DNA: TGTGCCAGCAGTTTAGCGTGGGGCACTGAAGCTTTCTTT.

The chain couples TRBV5-1 to TRBJ1-1; the match to TRBD1 covers 7 bases. CDR3 length: 16 amino acids. Germline lookup yields CDR1 SGHRS and CDR2 YFSETQ. The V and J ends lost 2 bases and 1 base, in that order; junction bases with no gene match: 8. For the CDR3, the DNA is TGCGCCAGCAGCTTTCTCCCGACAGGGCGGAACACTGAAGCTTTCTTT. Protein sequence: CASSFLPTGRNTEAFF. Combining the CDR3 with reference TRBV5-1 and TRBJ1-1 gives the whole variable domain KAGVTQTPRYLIKTRGQQVTLSCSPISGHRSVSWYQQTPGQGLQFLFEYFSETQRNKGNFPGRFSGRQFSNSRSEMNVSTLELGDSALYLCASSFLPTGRNTEAFFGQGTRLTVV.

This clone was recorded only once. The chain uses TRBV5-4 and TRBJ1-1; D is undetermined. Trimming removed 1 base from V and 5 bases from J, with 12 bases in between. The CDR3 length is 14 residues. The germline V gene encodes CDR1 SGHNT and CDR2 YYREEE (reference sequence). The CDR3 DNA follows: TGTGCCAGCAGCTTGTCAATCGGGGAAACTGAAGCTTTCTTT. This encodes CASSLSIGETEAFF.

Comments on this clone: The sample holds other DNA sequences that translate to the same CDR3. This rearrangement joins TRBV9 to TRBJ2-5; 12 bases fit TRBD2. The V segment lost 3 bases and the J segment 5 bases; nucleotides outside the gene matches: 5. This CDR3 contains 15 residues. Looked up from germline, CDR1 is SGDLS and CDR2 is YYNGEE. The CDR3 nucleotides read TGTGCCAGCAGCGGCCTAGCGGGAGGGCCGGAGACCCAGTACTTC. Translated, it gives CASSGLAGGPETQYF.

This sequence joins TRBV5-5 and TRBJ1-5; TRBD1 might be the D (5 bases). This CDR3 spans 15 amino acids. The V and J ends lost 5 bases and 1 base respectively, with 13 bases between them. Germline V CDR1 and CDR2: SGHKS, YYEKEE (reference sequence). The DNA for the CDR3 is TGTGCCAGCAGTTTTGAGGGACGGAGCAATCAGCCCCAGCATTTT. Translated: CASSFEGRSNQPQHF.

The CDR3 loop is CASSLVSLHYNEQFF. Written as DNA, the CDR3 is TGCGCCAGCAGCTTGGTCTCTCTGCACTACAATGAGCAGTTCTTC. The chain employs TRBV5-1 and TRBJ2-1; D gene ambiguous. The germline V and J ends were trimmed by 0 bases and 3 bases, with 10 bases remaining between them. The CDR3 sequence is 15 residues long. Germline assignment: CDR1 SGHRS and CDR2 YFSETQ.

This clone was counted once. This chain uses TRBV5-1 with TRBJ2-2; D gene unclear. With 0 bases removed from V and 6 bases from J, the gap between germline ends came to 6 bases. In germline, CDR1 is SGHRS, CDR2 YFSETQ. The CDR3 sequence is 13 residues long. Here the CDR3 DNA reads TGCGCCAGCAGCTTGGCTTGGGCCGGGGAGCTGTTTTTT. Its protein is CASSLAWAGELFF.

The rearrangement uses TRBV6-5 and TRBJ1-1, with D uncertain. V was pared by 5 bases and J by 4 bases, with 11 bases between. The germline V gene has CDR1 MNHEY and CDR2 SVGAGI. The CDR3 covers 13 residues. CDR3: CASSTSGSTEAFF. DNA of the CDR3: TGTGCCAGCAGTACCTCGGGGAGCACTGAAGCTTTCTTT.

The rearrangement links TRBV9 to TRBJ1-6, with D uncertain. Germline V gene lookup returns CDR1 SGDLS and CDR2 YYNGEE. V shed 6 bases and J shed 7 bases, with 11 bases lying between them. The CDR3 runs to 13 residues. For the CDR3, the DNA is TGTGCCAGCAACGAGGGCGGGAATTCACCCCTCCACTTT. Protein sequence: CASNEGGNSPLHF.

CDR3 region: CASSLLAGELTDTQYF. The CDR3 DNA reads as TGTGCCAGCAGTTTACTGGCGGGAGAACTCACAGATACGCAGTATTTT. The chain employs TRBV27 and TRBJ2-3; 7 nucleotides match TRBD2. The germline gives CDR1 MNHEY, CDR2 SMNVEV (reference sequence). CDR3 length: 16 residues. With V trimmed by 2 bases and J by 2 bases, 7 bases remained unmatched.

J is TRBJ2-7 and V is TRBV23-1, with 7 positions matching TRBD1. TRBV23-1 counts as an open reading frame of uncertain function. With 4 bases clipped from V and 1 base from J, the junction kept 13 bases outside the gene matches. The CDR3 loop spans 17 amino acids. DNA of the CDR3: TGCGCCAGCAGTCCATATGACAGGGCCGTCGGTTCCTACGAGCAGTACTTC. Its protein product is CASSPYDRAVGSYEQYF.

The chain is built from TRBV7-3 and TRBJ2-1; the D gene is possibly TRBD2 (5 bases). There are 16 residues in the CDR3. Trimming took off 5 bases at V and 0 bases at J, with 14 bases between the two ends. CDR1 and CDR2 (germline): SGHTA, FQGTGA. CDR3 loop: CASSGGDFSSYNEQFF. The CDR3 DNA reads TGTGCCAGCAGCGGAGGAGACTTCAGCTCCTACAATGAGCAGTTCTTC. The whole variable domain, remainder taken from reference TRBV7-3 and TRBJ2-1, is GAGVSQTPSNKVTEKGKYVELRCDPISGHTALYWYRQSLGQGPEFLIYFQGTGAADDSGLPNDRFFAVRPEGSVSTLKIQRTERGDSAVYLCASSGGDFSSYNEQFFGPGTRLTVL.

This clone has just one count. A much larger clone lies one base from this, so it may be a read error. Other nucleotide sequences from this sample produce the same CDR3. This chain connects TRBV6-4 to TRBJ2-1; 9 bases fit TRBD1. Germline V gene lookup returns CDR1 MRHNA and CDR2 SNTAGT. This CDR3 is built from 15 residues. Trimming cost V 0 bases and J 3 bases; bases outside gene matches: 0. CDR3 nucleotides: TGTGCCAGCAGTGACTCGACAGGGGGCTACAATGAGCAGTTCTTC. Its protein is CASSDSTGGYNEQFF.

This chain uses TRBV5-1 with TRBJ1-2, with a tentative D call TRBD1 (5 bases). V was shortened by 5 bases and J by 1 base, with 21 bases between the two germline ends. This CDR3 is 17 amino acids long. Germline V lookup: CDR1 SGHRS, CDR2 YFSETQ. CDR3 in DNA: TGCGCCAGCAGTTCTGGCTACCGGGGCGCCTTTAACTATGGCTACACCTTC. Its protein is CASSSGYRGAFNYGYTF.

The V and J genes are TRBV5-1 and TRBJ2-7; 7 bases are shared with TRBD1. After removal of 0 bases from V and 5 bases from J, the junction contained 5 bases not matched to a gene. The CDR3 spans 14 residues. The germline CDR1 and CDR2 sequences are SGHRS and YFSETQ. The CDR3 sequence is CASSLGSGGNEQYF. CDR3 sequence (DNA): TGCGCCAGCAGCTTGGGGTCAGGGGGTAACGAGCAGTACTTC.

The chain combines TRBV27 with TRBJ2-7; 10 bases align to TRBD2. CDR1 and CDR2 from the germline V gene are MNHEY and SMNVEV (reference sequence). The CDR3 totals 14 residues. J was trimmed by 10 bases and V by 3 bases; bases with no gene match: 9. This CDR3 reads CASSFLRTSGSQYF. The CDR3, as DNA: TGTGCCAGCAGTTTCCTCAGGACTAGCGGTTCTCAGTACTTC.